The 2 T cell receptor beta chains below all came from one sample that was sequenced in a study of blood T cell repertoires in COVID-19. TCRdb's table, derived via immunoSEQ multiplex PCR, lists solely in-frame clones and lacks some. The sample lists approximately 120,000 clones; about 85% were seen once. What was sequenced was peripheral blood. Source of these receptors: a woman at least 80 years old with acute or convalescent COVID-19.

This chain uses TRBV5-1 with TRBJ1-1; 8 nucleotides match TRBD1. From germline, CDR1 is SGHRS and CDR2 YFSETQ. V was pared by 1 base and J by 1 base, with 3 bases of the junction left unmatched. There are 15 residues in the CDR3. The CDR3 region is CASSLFGQGNTEAFF. CDR3 bases: TGCGCCAGCAGCTTGTTTGGACAGGGGAACACTGAAGCTTTCTTT. Variable domain in full (rest from reference TRBV5-1 and TRBJ1-1): KAGVTQTPRYLIKTRGQQVTLSCSPISGHRSVSWYQQTPGQGLQFLFEYFSETQRNKGNFPGRFSGRQFSNSRSEMNVSTLELGDSALYLCASSLFGQGNTEAFFGQGTRLTVV.

This sequence joins TRBV4-3 and TRBJ1-1; no clear D. Germline values: CDR1 LGHNA, CDR2 YSLEER. This CDR3 comprises 12 residues. The V and J ends lost 4 bases and 11 bases respectively, with 14 bases between them. The CDR3 spells CASSPTPGMAFF. CDR3 in DNA: TGCGCCAGCAGCCCGACCCCAGGAATGGCTTTCTTT.